The rows below give T cell receptor beta chains drawn from one sample of a study of radiotherapy plus CTLA-4 blockade in lung cancer. Generated by immunoSEQ multiplex PCR, the TCRdb table keeps only in-frame clones and is missing some. The data contain more than 55,000 clones, around 79% of them singletons. Material: peripheral blood, obtained from a patient treated with radiotherapy plus ipilimumab. These receptors were taken from a human donor with non-small cell lung cancer who had a complete response to radiotherapy plus ipilimumab. Both conserved end residues are part of each CDR3. Fields, in order: V gene, D gene, J gene, clone size, CDR3 protein, CDR3 DNA. D genes are given only for firm matches. Where a row states a size, it is once, few, many or the class of an expanded clone; other rows omit it.

TRBV9,NA,TRBJ1-4,few,CASSQTATNEKLFF,TGTGCCAGCAGCCAGACAGCCACTAATGAAAAACTGTTTTTT
TRBV28,TRBD1,TRBJ2-3,NA,CASGRDRGGLDTQYF,TGTGCCAGCGGTCGGGACAGGGGTGGTTTAGATACGCAGTATTTT
TRBV19,TRBD2,TRBJ2-5,NA,CASSTRLAGVETQYF,TGTGCCAGTAGTACACGACTAGCGGGAGTAGAGACCCAGTACTTC
TRBV6-1,NA,TRBJ1-5,NA,CASSEGGGNSNQPQHF,TGTGCCAGCAGTGAAGGAGGCGGAAATAGCAATCAGCCCCAGCATTTT
TRBV7-2,TRBD1,TRBJ2-7,once,CASSLTGVAIAEQYF,TGTGCCAGCAGCTTAACAGGGGTTGCGATCGCCGAGCAGTACTTC
TRBV7-9,NA,TRBJ2-2,once,CASRPSAGSNTGELFF,TGTGCCAGCAGACCTAGCGCGGGTTCGAACACCGGGGAGCTGTTTTTT
TRBV19,NA,TRBJ1-1,once,CASSRQLGDTEAFF,TGTGCCAGTAGTAGACAGTTAGGGGACACTGAAGCTTTCTTT
TRBV7-2,NA,TRBJ1-2,NA,CASSLGGPGYTF,TGTGCCAGCAGCTTAGGAGGTCCTGGCTACACCTTC
TRBV4-1,NA,TRBJ1-3,NA,CASSQGGLGLSGNTIYF,TGCGCCAGCAGCCAAGGAGGGTTAGGCCTCTCTGGAAACACCATATATTTT
TRBV19,NA,TRBJ1-5,NA,CASSIVFRAKDEKRGQPQHF,TGTGCCAGTAGTATCGTCTTCCGGGCCAAGGACGAAAAACGGGGTCAGCCCCAGCATTTT
TRBV11-3,TRBD2,TRBJ2-3,NA,CASSLLAGADTQYF,TGTGCCAGCAGCCTGTTAGCGGGGGCAGATACGCAGTATTTT
TRBV27,TRBD2,TRBJ2-5,once,CASSLLAGGLSETQYF,TGTGCCAGCAGTCTCCTAGCGGGAGGGCTCTCAGAGACCCAGTACTTC
TRBV2,NA,TRBJ1-5,once,CASSSQGGAPAKQPQHF,TGTGCCAGCAGTTCACAAGGAGGGGCCCCAGCGAAACAGCCCCAGCATTTT
TRBV5-1,TRBD1,TRBJ1-4,NA,CASSCDRGGEKLFF,TGCGCCAGCAGCTGCGACAGGGGTGGAGAAAAACTGTTTTTT
TRBV12-5,NA,TRBJ2-1,NA,CASQGGSSYNEQFF,TGTGCTAGCCAGGGGGGTAGCTCCTACAATGAGCAGTTCTTC
TRBV10-2,NA,TRBJ1-5,NA,CASSPSIRGSQPQHF,TGCGCCAGCAGTCCGAGTATCAGGGGTAGTCAGCCCCAGCATTTT
TRBV5-4,TRBD2,TRBJ2-2,NA,CASSLELAGGPGELFF,TGTGCCAGCAGCTTGGAACTAGCGGGAGGGCCCGGGGAGCTGTTTTTT
TRBV29-1,NA,TRBJ2-3,NA,CSVEPRAADTQYF,TGCAGCGTTGAGCCCAGGGCGGCAGATACGCAGTATTTT
TRBV4-1,TRBD1,TRBJ1-5,NA,CASSQIATGVQPQHF,TGCGCCAGCAGCCAGATCGCCACAGGGGTCCAGCCCCAGCATTTT
TRBV29-1,NA,TRBJ2-2,NA,CSVDWGRGTGELFF,TGCAGCGTTGATTGGGGGCGAGGGACCGGGGAGCTGTTTTTT
TRBV6-6,NA,TRBJ2-1,NA,CASSLPTRGGEQFF,TGTGCCAGCAGCCTCCCCACTAGAGGAGGTGAGCAGTTCTTC
TRBV7-2,NA,TRBJ1-4,NA,CASSLYASEKLFF,TGTGCCAGCAGCTTATATGCGAGTGAAAAACTGTTTTTT
TRBV19,TRBD2,TRBJ2-3,NA,CASSRGFSGRAREDTQYF,TGTGCCAGTAGTAGGGGTTTTAGCGGGAGGGCCAGGGAAGATACGCAGTATTTT
TRBV6-5,TRBD2,TRBJ2-1,NA,CASSYTSGSNEQFF,TGTGCCAGCAGTTACACTAGCGGTTCCAATGAGCAGTTCTTC
TRBV9,NA,TRBJ2-5,NA,CASSVEGRKTQYF,TGTGCCAGCAGCGTAGAGGGGAGGAAGACCCAGTACTTC
TRBV29-1,NA,TRBJ2-1,NA,CSVVPLYNEQFF,TGCAGCGTCGTACCACTTTACAATGAGCAGTTCTTC
TRBV29-1,TRBD1,TRBJ2-2,NA,CSAGTGENTGELFF,TGCAGCGCCGGTACAGGGGAGAACACCGGGGAGCTGTTTTTT
TRBV5-5,TRBD2,TRBJ2-3,NA,CASSEGLVHTDTQYF,TGTGCCAGCAGCGAAGGACTAGTCCACACAGATACGCAGTATTTT
TRBV6-1,TRBD1,TRBJ1-2,NA,CASSQPGQASYGYTF,TGTGCCAGCAGTCAACCGGGACAGGCAAGCTATGGCTACACCTTC
TRBV7-2,TRBD1,TRBJ1-4,NA,CASSWGQGAGEKLFF,TGTGCCAGCAGCTGGGGACAGGGGGCCGGTGAAAAACTGTTTTTT
TRBV4-1,TRBD1,TRBJ2-1,once,CASSQDGQGDNEQFF,TGCGCCAGCAGCCAAGATGGACAGGGAGACAATGAGCAGTTCTTC
TRBV30,TRBD1,TRBJ2-6,NA,CAWIPGQGIFTSSGANVLTF,TGTGCCTGGATTCCGGGACAGGGGATTTTTACCTCCTCTGGGGCCAACGTCCTGACTTTC
TRBV11-2,TRBD2,TRBJ2-3,NA,CASSWTSGTDTQYF,TGTGCCAGCAGCTGGACTAGCGGCACAGATACGCAGTATTTT
TRBV5-1,TRBD1,TRBJ1-2,once,CASSPGTGSYGYTF,TGCGCCAGCAGCCCCGGGACAGGGTCCTATGGCTACACCTTC
TRBV5-1,NA,TRBJ2-5,few,CASSLDGQETQYF,TGCGCCAGCAGCTTGGACGGCCAAGAGACCCAGTACTTC
TRBV5-1,TRBD1,TRBJ1-2,NA,CASSGQDWTSSGYTF,TGCGCCAGCAGCGGACAGGATTGGACATCCTCTGGCTACACCTTC
TRBV25-1,TRBD2,TRBJ2-5,once,CASSELLAGGETQYF,TGTGCCAGCAGTGAATTGCTAGCGGGAGGAGAGACCCAGTACTTC
TRBV5-4,TRBD1,TRBJ2-6,NA,CASRRQGTGANVLTF,TGTGCCAGCAGGAGACAGGGGACTGGGGCCAACGTCCTGACTTTC
TRBV5-1,TRBD2,TRBJ2-3,NA,CASSLGLAGGLYTDTQYF,TGCGCCAGCAGCTTGGGACTAGCGGGGGGATTATACACAGATACGCAGTATTTT
TRBV6-1,NA,TRBJ1-3,few,CASSPLDSGNTIYF,TGTGCCAGCAGTCCACTGGACTCCGGAAACACCATATATTTT
TRBV6-5,TRBD1,TRBJ1-2,once,CASSRDRKFNYGYTF,TGTGCCAGCAGCCGGGACAGAAAATTTAACTATGGCTACACCTTC
TRBV25-1,NA,TRBJ1-1,NA,CASQPTRGGNTEAFF,TGTGCCAGCCAGCCGACGCGGGGGGGGAACACTGAAGCTTTCTTT
TRBV28,NA,TRBJ2-6,NA,CASSSQGIGANVLTF,TGTGCCAGCAGTTCACAGGGTATTGGGGCCAACGTCCTGACTTTC
TRBV18,NA,TRBJ2-1,few,CASSPLRDIYNEQFF,TGTGCCAGCTCACCACTCAGGGACATATACAATGAGCAGTTCTTC
TRBV19,TRBD1,TRBJ2-2,NA,CASSARTGGRQNTGELFF,TGTGCCAGTAGTGCAAGGACAGGTGGTCGGCAGAACACCGGGGAGCTGTTTTTT
TRBV2,NA,TRBJ1-6,NA,CASSELGTRSPLHF,TGTGCCAGCAGTGAATTGGGCACAAGGTCACCCCTCCACTTT
TRBV2,TRBD2,TRBJ2-3,NA,CASSVLAGGRDTQYF,TGTGCCAGCAGTGTCCTAGCGGGGGGGAGGGATACGCAGTATTTT
TRBV13,TRBD2,TRBJ2-1,NA,CASSPGGGARVYEQFF,TGTGCCAGCAGCCCTGGCGGGGGGGCAAGAGTATATGAGCAGTTCTTC
TRBV10-3,TRBD2,TRBJ2-2,NA,CAISESVAGAGTGELFF,TGTGCCATCAGTGAGTCTGTGGCGGGAGCAGGGACCGGGGAGCTGTTTTTT
TRBV29-1,NA,TRBJ2-1,NA,CSVGLGDFYNEQFF,TGCAGCGTCGGGTTGGGGGACTTCTACAATGAGCAGTTCTTC
TRBV27,NA,TRBJ2-7,NA,CASSLNRDSRRDF,TGTGCCAGCAGTTTAAACAGGGATTCCCGGCGGGACTTC
TRBV2,NA,TRBJ1-5,NA,CASSKQEGQPQHF,TGTGCCAGCAGCAAACAGGAGGGTCAGCCCCAGCATTTT
TRBV7-2,NA,TRBJ1-4,NA,CASSLPGTTNEKLFF,TGTGCCAGCAGCTTACCAGGGACAACTAATGAAAAACTGTTTTTT
TRBV27,NA,TRBJ1-2,NA,CASSLSNRVYGYTF,TGTGCCAGCAGTTTATCTAACAGAGTCTATGGCTACACCTTC
TRBV18,NA,TRBJ1-1,NA,CASSPRERAFF,TGTGCCAGCTCGCCTCGAGAAAGAGCTTTCTTT